Listed below are T cell receptor beta chains from one sample, sequenced in a study of OX40 agonist ivuxolimab in advanced cancers. The table came from immunoSEQ multiplex PCR; TCRdb's copy has only in-frame clones and leaves some out. The repertoire holds over 50,000 clones, with about nine tenths as singletons. The source material was CD4+ or CD8+ T cells sorted from blood, sampled in a trial of the OX40 agonist ivuxolimab. Receptor source: an adult with an advanced solid tumor such as melanoma, head and neck, liver or kidney cancer. The CDR3 runs from the conserved cysteine through the conserved F or W. Fields, in order: clone size, V gene, D gene, J gene, CDR3 DNA, CDR3 protein. D genes are given only for firm matches. A clone size is listed for some rows: how often the clone was seen (once, few, many), or a class if it is expanded.

-	TRBV30	TRBD2	TRBJ2-3	TGTGCCTGGACCGGGACTAACACAGATACGCAGTATTTT	CAWTGTNTDTQYF
-	TRBV10-3	-	TRBJ1-5	TGTGCCATCAGGGAGGGAGGGGGCAATCAGCCCCAGCATTTT	CAIREGGGNQPQHF
-	TRBV28	-	TRBJ2-3	TGTGCCAGCAGTTTGGTCGGGGGGCCGTCAACAGGAACAGATACGCAGTATTTT	CASSLVGGPSTGTDTQYF
-	TRBV6-6	TRBD1	TRBJ1-5	TGTGCCAGCAGTGGGACAGTTAATCAGCCCCAGCATTTT	CASSGTVNQPQHF
-	TRBV6-5	-	TRBJ1-1	TGTGCCAGCAGTACCTCCCCGGAAGGGGTGGGTGAAGCTTTCTTT	CASSTSPEGVGEAFF
once	TRBV15	-	TRBJ1-1	TGTGCCACTAAAATAAGGTCAGAGAACACTGAAGCTTTCTTT	CATKIRSENTEAFF
once	TRBV7-8	-	TRBJ2-1	TGTGCCAGCAGCTTACGCAGGACCGCCTACAATGAGCAGTTCTTC	CASSLRRTAYNEQFF
few	TRBV7-2	-	TRBJ1-1	TGTGCCAGCAGCTTTACAGGTTCCTACACTGAAGCTTTCTTT	CASSFTGSYTEAFF
once	TRBV28	-	TRBJ1-6	TGTGCCAGCAGTTTCCGGCTGACGACGGGTAATTCACCCCTCCACTTT	CASSFRLTTGNSPLHF
-	TRBV9	TRBD1	TRBJ1-2	TGTGCCAGCAGCGTAGGGGGGACAGGGTTAAATGGCTACACCTTC	CASSVGGTGLNGYTF
-	TRBV28	-	TRBJ1-2	TGTGCCAGCAGTTTTACCCCCCACGGGAACTATGGCTACACCTTC	CASSFTPHGNYGYTF
-	TRBV6-1	-	TRBJ2-2	TGTGCCAGCAGTGAATTTTCTGGGGATAACGCGAACACCGGGGAGCTGTTTTTT	CASSEFSGDNANTGELFF
-	TRBV28	TRBD1	TRBJ1-2	TGTGCCAGCAGTTTCGGACAGGGACCCGGCTACACCTTC	CASSFGQGPGYTF
once	TRBV6-5	TRBD1	TRBJ1-5	TGTGCCAGCAGTACCGACAGGGGGTATCAGCCCCAGCATTTT	CASSTDRGYQPQHF
-	TRBV4-1	-	TRBJ1-1	TGCGCCAGCAGCCAAGGACAGAACTCGAACACTGAAGCTTTCTTT	CASSQGQNSNTEAFF
-	TRBV28	TRBD1	TRBJ2-7	TGTGCCAGCCGGAGACGCCTCAGGGGGCAAGGCTCCTACGAGCAGTACTTC	CASRRRLRGQGSYEQYF
-	TRBV6-5	-	TRBJ2-1	TGTGCCAGCTCACTCCTGAGCTCCTACAATGAGCAGTTCTTC	CASSLLSSYNEQFF
-	TRBV29-1	-	TRBJ2-1	TGCAGCGGCCGACGGTCATGGGGGAGTGGGAATGAGCAGTTCTTC	CSGRRSWGSGNEQFF
-	TRBV10-3	-	TRBJ2-2	TGTGCCATCAGCCCTGAGAACACCGGGGAGCTGTTTTTT	CAISPENTGELFF
-	TRBV6-6	TRBD1	TRBJ1-1	TGTGCCAGCAAACTTCGGACAGGGGGCGATACTGAAGCTTTCTTT	CASKLRTGGDTEAFF
-	TRBV4-1	TRBD1	TRBJ1-2	TGCGCCAGCAGCCAGGCAACAGGGGAATATGGCTACACCTTC	CASSQATGEYGYTF
-	TRBV6-6	-	TRBJ1-1	TGTGCCAGCATTGACCTAGAGGACGGGGGCACTGAAGCTTTCTTT	CASIDLEDGGTEAFF
-	TRBV4-3	-	TRBJ1-3	TGCGCCAGCAGCCAAGATGGGACACAAATTATCTCTGGAAACACCATATATTTT	CASSQDGTQIISGNTIYF
-	TRBV6-5	-	TRBJ1-2	TGTGCCAGCCTCTCGACCGTCAAAGGAGGCTACACCTTC	CASLSTVKGGYTF
-	TRBV28	-	TRBJ1-5	TGTGCCAGCAGTTTGGGGGGAAGCGGCAATCAGCCCCAGCATTTT	CASSLGGSGNQPQHF
-	TRBV6-1	-	TRBJ1-1	TGTGCCAGCAGTGACATCGACACTGAAGCTTTCTTT	CASSDIDTEAFF
-	TRBV30	-	TRBJ2-1	TGTGCCTTACTTAGCGGATACAATGAGCAGTTCTTC	CALLSGYNEQFF
-	TRBV4-1	TRBD2	TRBJ2-1	TGCGCCAGCAGCCAACGGGCTAGCGGGTTGTGGAATGAGCAGTTCTTC	CASSQRASGLWNEQFF
-	TRBV7-9	-	TRBJ2-3	TGTGCCAGCAGCTTAGTGAGCACAGATACGCAGTATTTT	CASSLVSTDTQYF
-	TRBV28	-	TRBJ2-1	TGTGCCAGCAGTTTGTTCAATGAGCAGTTCTTC	CASSLFNEQFF
once	TRBV30	-	TRBJ2-3	TGTGGACTAGAGTGGCAGGGGACAGATACGCAGTATTTT	CGLEWQGTDTQYF
-	TRBV19	-	TRBJ2-3	TGTGCCAGTAGTATAGACCCGTGGGAGGGCACAGATACGCAGTATTTT	CASSIDPWEGTDTQYF
-	TRBV28	-	TRBJ1-5	TGTGCCAGCAGTCCTTATGGGGACTACAATCAGCCCCAGCATTTT	CASSPYGDYNQPQHF
-	TRBV7-8	-	TRBJ2-5	TGTGCCAGCAGCCGGTCAGGAAGGAGGCAAGAGACCCAGTACTTC	CASSRSGRRQETQYF
-	TRBV7-2	TRBD1	TRBJ1-1	TGTGCCAGCAGCTCCAATCGACAGGGGGGGGCTGAAGCTTTCTTT	CASSSNRQGGAEAFF
once	TRBV6-5	-	TRBJ2-7	TGTGCCAGCAGTACCGGATCCTACGAGCAGTACTTC	CASSTGSYEQYF
-	TRBV4-3	-	TRBJ1-1	TGCGCCAGCAGCCAAGAGGAGAACACTGAAGCTTTCTTT	CASSQEENTEAFF
once	TRBV5-6	-	TRBJ1-6	TGTGCCAGCAGCTTGAGAGGGGGTAGTTCACCCCTCCACTTT	CASSLRGGSSPLHF
-	TRBV5-1	-	TRBJ2-3	TGCGCCAGCAGCTTGGAACTACCAACGGATACGCAGTATTTT	CASSLELPTDTQYF
once	TRBV4-2	TRBD1	TRBJ1-5	TGTGCCAGCAGCCGGACAGGGGCGGGCAATCAGCCCCAGCATTTT	CASSRTGAGNQPQHF
-	TRBV5-4	-	TRBJ1-3	TGTGCCAGCAGCGACCTAGTTGGAAACACCATATATTTT	CASSDLVGNTIYF
-	TRBV6-1	-	TRBJ1-5	TGTGCCAGCAGTGAAGCGGGGGGCTCGGGGATGATTAATCAGCCCCAGCATTTT	CASSEAGGSGMINQPQHF
-	TRBV27	-	TRBJ1-5	TGTGCCAGCAGTTTATCGGGTCGTCAGCCCCAGCATTTT	CASSLSGRQPQHF
-	TRBV6-1	-	TRBJ1-2	TGTGCCAGCAGTGTTATTTTAGGACAGAATTCTACCTTC	CASSVILGQNSTF
few	TRBV29-1	-	TRBJ1-1	TGCAGCGTTAAGAACACTGAAGCTTTCTTT	CSVKNTEAFF
-	TRBV6-5	TRBD2	TRBJ2-1	TGTGCCAGCAGTTACGGGGGACTAGCGAATGAGCAGTTCTTC	CASSYGGLANEQFF
-	TRBV5-5	-	TRBJ1-1	TGTGCCAGCAAACGGGTGACGAACACTGAAGCTTTCTTT	CASKRVTNTEAFF
-	TRBV5-4	-	TRBJ2-2	TGTGCCAGCAGCTTGGTAAACGGGGAGCTGTTTTTT	CASSLVNGELFF
-	TRBV13	TRBD1	TRBJ1-3	TGTGCCAGCAGCGACGAACAGGGGGGAAACACCATATATTTT	CASSDEQGGNTIYF
-	TRBV9	-	TRBJ2-1	TGTGCCAGCAGCGTAGGGTTCGTCGGGGACAATGAGCAGTTCTTC	CASSVGFVGDNEQFF
-	TRBV4-2	-	TRBJ1-5	TGTGCCAGCAGCCAAGATAGGGGTTTGGGTCAGCCCCAGCATTTT	CASSQDRGLGQPQHF
-	TRBV28	-	TRBJ1-5	TGTGCCAGCAGTTTATTAGGGGTTAGCAATCAGCCCCAGCATTTT	CASSLLGVSNQPQHF
-	TRBV6-5	TRBD1	TRBJ1-3	TGTGCCAGCAGTTATCACAGGGGTTCTGGAAACACCATATATTTT	CASSYHRGSGNTIYF
-	TRBV28	TRBD1	TRBJ2-1	TGTGCCAGCAGTTGGGACAGGGGTAGTGGCAATGAGCAGTTCTTC	CASSWDRGSGNEQFF
-	TRBV2	-	TRBJ2-2	TGTGCCAGCGCATATTACACCGGGGAGCTGTTTTTT	CASAYYTGELFF